This TCR beta chain came from a study of CD4 and CD8 cells across lung adenocarcinoma regions. The patients had localized lung adenocarcinoma, a non-small cell subtype. This CDR3 spans 16 amino acids. CDR1 and CDR2 from the germline V gene are SGHTA and FQGNSA. J lost 8 bases, V lost 8 bases, and 19 bases had no gene match. TCRdb re-called the PCR reads through MiXCR, storing one row per CDR3 protein. In the table there are about 12,000 distinct CDR3 sequences, 56% of which are singletons. The material sequenced was CD8+ T cells from the margin of a lung tumor. The chain is built from TRBV7-2 and TRBJ2-5; 8 positions agree with TRBD2. The source is a female donor with lung adenocarcinoma. The CD4 and CD8 labels of this study may be unreliable. The CDR3 loop reads CASGGHGGGDPDTQYF. Here the CDR3 DNA reads TGTGCCAGCGGGGGGCACGGGGGGGGTGACCCAGATACCCAGTACTTC.